This T cell receptor beta chain was sequenced in a study of response to subunit inactivated influenza vaccine. In its sample, this clonotype was seen a few times. The antigen is not known. One entry per CDR3 protein, called by TCRdb with MiXCR from the RT-PCR reads. The table records roughly 790,000 distinct CDR3 sequences, around 20% of them present only once. Findings and caveats of the study: Each seasonal flu vaccination may recruit only limited new T cells, authors suggested.

The CDR3 consists of 13 residues. V gave up 6 bases and J gave up 7 bases; unmatched junction bases: 9. Germline V lookup: CDR1 SQVTM, CDR2 ANQGSEA. The receptor was derived from a man in his forties or fifties who received an inactivated influenza vaccine. The sample in question was PBMCs from blood, obtained 5 days after vaccination. The chain has TRBV29-1 and TRBJ1-2; 9 bases map to TRBD1. Here the CDR3 reads CSVDSTGGAGYTF. The DNA of the CDR3 is TGCAGCGTAGACTCGACAGGGGGTGCTGGCTACACCTTC.